A selection of T cell receptor beta chains follows, all from one sample in a study of STAT5B mutations in CD4+ large granular lymphocyte leukemia. This table comes from immunoSEQ multiplex PCR, and its TCRdb copy is limited to in-frame clones, with some not included. The sample has around 20,000 clones, over 70% seen once. The material sequenced was CD4+ T cells from blood buffy coats. The source of these receptors is a human donor in good health. CDR3s include the opening cysteine and the closing phenylalanine or tryptophan. The order of the fields is clone size, J gene, D gene, V gene, CDR3 DNA, CDR3 protein. A D gene is named only where the DNA matches it firmly. Not every row has a clone size; where given, it reads once, few, many or a size class.

clone_size: .; j_call: TRBJ1-1; d_call: .; v_call: TRBV28; cdr3_nt: TGTGCCAGCACTCCCACCTCCCGGGGAATAACAGCTGAAGCTTTCTTT; cdr3_aa: CASTPTSRGITAEAFF
clone_size: .; j_call: TRBJ2-2; d_call: .; v_call: TRBV19; cdr3_nt: TGTGCCAGTAGAGGGGGGACGGGGAACACCGGGGAGCTGTTTTTT; cdr3_aa: CASRGGTGNTGELFF
clone_size: few; j_call: TRBJ2-2; d_call: .; v_call: TRBV5-1; cdr3_nt: TGCGCCAGTCGGGAGTCTGTCACCGGGGAGCTGTTTTTT; cdr3_aa: CASRESVTGELFF
clone_size: .; j_call: TRBJ1-5; d_call: .; v_call: TRBV11-2; cdr3_nt: TGTGCCAGCAGCTTAGAAAGGCAGAATCAGCCCCAGCATTTT; cdr3_aa: CASSLERQNQPQHF
clone_size: .; j_call: TRBJ2-7; d_call: .; v_call: TRBV19; cdr3_nt: TGTGCCAGTAGGGAACGACCCCGGGGCGACTCCTACGAGCAGTACTTC; cdr3_aa: CASRERPRGDSYEQYF
clone_size: .; j_call: TRBJ1-3; d_call: .; v_call: TRBV5-8; cdr3_nt: TGTGCCAGCAGAACCGACAGAGACTCTGGAAACACCATATATTTT; cdr3_aa: CASRTDRDSGNTIYF
clone_size: .; j_call: TRBJ1-2; d_call: .; v_call: TRBV2; cdr3_nt: TGTGCCAGCAGTGACCCCCGACACAGCTATGGCTACACCTTC; cdr3_aa: CASSDPRHSYGYTF
clone_size: .; j_call: TRBJ2-3; d_call: TRBD1; v_call: TRBV6-1; cdr3_nt: TGTGCCAGCAGTGGTGACAGGGGGCGGCGCACAGATACGCAGTATTTT; cdr3_aa: CASSGDRGRRTDTQYF
clone_size: .; j_call: TRBJ2-7; d_call: .; v_call: TRBV6-1; cdr3_nt: TGTGCCAGCAGTGTCCCCGCGGCGGGGAGCTCCTACGAGCAGTACTTC; cdr3_aa: CASSVPAAGSSYEQYF
clone_size: .; j_call: TRBJ2-4; d_call: TRBD2; v_call: TRBV5-4; cdr3_nt: TGTGCCAGCAGCCGGACGGGGGGAAACATTCAGTACTTC; cdr3_aa: CASSRTGGNIQYF
clone_size: .; j_call: TRBJ2-1; d_call: .; v_call: TRBV11-2; cdr3_nt: TGTGCCAGCAGCTTGGTGCAGGGCGGTGAGCAGTTCTTC; cdr3_aa: CASSLVQGGEQFF
clone_size: .; j_call: TRBJ1-3; d_call: .; v_call: TRBV7-6; cdr3_nt: TGTGCCAGCAGCCAGGGACTTGGAAACACCATATATTTT; cdr3_aa: CASSQGLGNTIYF
clone_size: .; j_call: TRBJ2-3; d_call: TRBD1; v_call: TRBV18; cdr3_nt: TGTGCCAGCTCATTCGACAGGGGAGGAGATACGCAGTATTTT; cdr3_aa: CASSFDRGGDTQYF
clone_size: few; j_call: TRBJ1-2; d_call: .; v_call: TRBV28; cdr3_nt: TGTGCCAGCAGAGTGCGGGTCGATAACTATGGCTACACCTTC; cdr3_aa: CASRVRVDNYGYTF
clone_size: .; j_call: TRBJ1-6; d_call: .; v_call: TRBV6-5; cdr3_nt: TGTGCCAGCAGTTACGGACTTTCAGGGGCTTCACCCCTCCACTTT; cdr3_aa: CASSYGLSGASPLHF
clone_size: .; j_call: TRBJ2-7; d_call: TRBD1; v_call: TRBV25-1; cdr3_nt: TGTGCCAGCAGTGTAGAGACAGGGCTTTTAGAGCAGTACTTC; cdr3_aa: CASSVETGLLEQYF
clone_size: .; j_call: TRBJ2-3; d_call: .; v_call: TRBV9; cdr3_nt: TGTGCCAGCAGCGATCGTCGGGTTAGTACAGATACGCAGTATTTT; cdr3_aa: CASSDRRVSTDTQYF
clone_size: .; j_call: TRBJ2-1; d_call: TRBD2; v_call: TRBV6-6; cdr3_nt: TGTGCCAGTAAGAGGGTGGCGGGAGATGAGCAGTTCTTC; cdr3_aa: CASKRVAGDEQFF
clone_size: few; j_call: TRBJ2-1; d_call: TRBD2; v_call: TRBV10-1; cdr3_nt: TGCGCCAGCAGTGGGACTAGCGGGAGTCTGCGGTTCTTC; cdr3_aa: CASSGTSGSLRFF
clone_size: .; j_call: TRBJ2-2; d_call: .; v_call: TRBV6-1; cdr3_nt: TGTGCCTCCCAGCCCCCGAACACCGGGGAGCTGTTTTTT; cdr3_aa: CASQPPNTGELFF
clone_size: .; j_call: TRBJ1-3; d_call: TRBD1; v_call: TRBV7-2; cdr3_nt: TGTGCCAGCAGCTTAGAGGGGGCATTCTCTGGAAACACCATATATTTT; cdr3_aa: CASSLEGAFSGNTIYF
clone_size: .; j_call: TRBJ1-2; d_call: TRBD1; v_call: TRBV19; cdr3_nt: TGTGCCAGTAGTGGGGACAGGTACGCTAACTATGGCTACACCTTC; cdr3_aa: CASSGDRYANYGYTF
clone_size: .; j_call: TRBJ2-1; d_call: TRBD2; v_call: TRBV5-1; cdr3_nt: TGCGCCAGCAGCCATGGGGGGGACGTCTACAATGAGCAGTTCTTC; cdr3_aa: CASSHGGDVYNEQFF
clone_size: .; j_call: TRBJ2-3; d_call: TRBD2; v_call: TRBV9; cdr3_nt: TGTGCCAGCAGCTCCAACCCCGGGACTAGCGGCCCCACAGATACGCAGTATTTT; cdr3_aa: CASSSNPGTSGPTDTQYF
clone_size: .; j_call: TRBJ1-2; d_call: TRBD1; v_call: TRBV30; cdr3_nt: TGTGCCTGGGCCAAGGGACAGGGGGCGTTAGATGGCTACACCTTC; cdr3_aa: CAWAKGQGALDGYTF
clone_size: .; j_call: TRBJ2-1; d_call: TRBD2; v_call: TRBV4-1; cdr3_nt: TGCGCCAGCAGCCAAGATCCTCCGGGAGGGCCCGATGAGCAGTTCTTC; cdr3_aa: CASSQDPPGGPDEQFF
clone_size: .; j_call: TRBJ2-7; d_call: .; v_call: TRBV28; cdr3_nt: TGTGCCAGCAGTTTGGCCGGATCATCATTCGGGCAGTACTTC; cdr3_aa: CASSLAGSSFGQYF
clone_size: .; j_call: TRBJ2-2; d_call: .; v_call: TRBV5-6; cdr3_nt: TGTGCCAGCAGCTTGGGGGGGCAAGGCACCGGGGAGCTGTTTTTT; cdr3_aa: CASSLGGQGTGELFF
clone_size: few; j_call: TRBJ2-1; d_call: TRBD2; v_call: TRBV4-1; cdr3_nt: TGCGCCAGCAGTCCTGGGCGGGAGGGCCGCAATGAGCAGTTCTTC; cdr3_aa: CASSPGREGRNEQFF
clone_size: few; j_call: TRBJ1-1; d_call: .; v_call: TRBV25-1; cdr3_nt: TGTGCCAGCAGAGGGGAAGCTTTCTTT; cdr3_aa: CASRGEAFF
clone_size: .; j_call: TRBJ2-3; d_call: TRBD1; v_call: TRBV18; cdr3_nt: TGTGCCAGCTCACCTAGACAGGGCTCAGATACGCAGTATTTT; cdr3_aa: CASSPRQGSDTQYF
clone_size: .; j_call: TRBJ2-6; d_call: TRBD1; v_call: TRBV5-1; cdr3_nt: TGCGCCAGCAGCTTGGCGGGACAGGGGGCTCTTGGTGGGGCCAACGTCCTGACTTTC; cdr3_aa: CASSLAGQGALGGANVLTF
clone_size: .; j_call: TRBJ2-7; d_call: .; v_call: TRBV11-3; cdr3_nt: TGTGCCAGCTTTTTCTATTCTACCTACGAGCAGTACTTC; cdr3_aa: CASFFYSTYEQYF
clone_size: .; j_call: TRBJ1-5; d_call: TRBD1; v_call: TRBV19; cdr3_nt: TGTGCCAGTAGTCCGACAGGGTTCCATAGCAATCAGCCCCAGCATTTT; cdr3_aa: CASSPTGFHSNQPQHF
clone_size: .; j_call: TRBJ2-1; d_call: .; v_call: TRBV5-4; cdr3_nt: TGTGCCAGCAGCTTGGGGACGGAGTACTACAATGAGCAGTTCTTC; cdr3_aa: CASSLGTEYYNEQFF